This TCR beta chain was recorded in a study of T cells after yellow fever vaccination. A single record per CDR3 protein comes from TCRdb applying MiXCR to the 5' RACE reads. Of around 500,000 distinct CDR3 sequences listed, 20% to 25% are singletons. This clonotype was seen a few times. The specimen was PBMCs, collected around 3 weeks after the first yellow fever vaccination. The sequence came from a man between 18 and 29 years old who received the YFV17D yellow fever vaccine.

The CDR3 sequence: CASSHSGNTIYF. The CDR3 DNA reads TGTGCCAGCAGTCACTCTGGAAACACCATATATTTT. V usage is TRBV12-3 or TRBV12-4 and J usage is TRBJ1-3; D is unresolved. V lost 5 bases, J lost 0 bases, and 2 bases lay in between. The CDR3 runs to 12 residues.